These 28 T cell receptor beta chains were sequenced from one sample in a study of shared clonotypes between healthy human individuals. Clones were read by immunoSEQ multiplex PCR, and TCRdb kept only the in-frame ones, dropping some. The data show approximately 500,000 clones, with around 73% seen just once and 12% held by the top ten. The sample comprised PBMCs. These TCRs come from a woman in her forties in good health. Some clones in this sample may be carry-over from other donors' samples.

The chain joins TRBV30 to TRBJ1-1; TRBD1 agrees at 10 bases. The length of the CDR3 is 15 residues. The germline V gene has CDR1 GTSNPN and CDR2 SVGIG (reference sequence). The V gene end was trimmed by 4 bases and the J gene end by 6 bases; junction bases not matched to a gene: 11. CDR3 nucleotides: TGTGCCTGGACCGCCGGGACAGGGGAGGGAGCTGAAGCTTTCTTT. This translates into CAWTAGTGEGAEAFF.

This clone appeared a few times. The chain employs TRBV28 and TRBJ2-5, with D tentatively TRBD1 or TRBD2 (7 bases each). The germline gives CDR1 MDHEN, CDR2 SYDVKM. The CDR3 totals 14 residues. The V gene lost 5 bases and the J gene lost 5 bases, with 15 bases spanning the gap. CDR3 sequence reads: CASSLPQGGETQYF. In DNA form, the CDR3 reads TGTGCCAGCAGTCTCCCGCAGGGGGGGGAGACCCAGTACTTC.

The chain employs TRBV10-2 and TRBJ2-2; TRBD1 aligns across 8 bases. The CDR3 sequence is 15 residues long. CDR1 WSHSY and CDR2 SAAADI come from the germline V gene. Germline trimming cut 6 bases from V and 2 bases from J; bases unmatched to any gene: 5. The CDR3 sequence is CASRIQGGNTGELFF. The CDR3 DNA is TGCGCCAGCAGAATACAGGGGGGTAACACCGGGGAGCTGTTTTTT.

The chain links TRBV28 to TRBJ1-1; 8 nucleotides agree with TRBD1. J was trimmed by 4 bases and V by 3 bases; bases with no gene match: 7. The CDR3 has 15 amino acids. From germline, CDR1 is MDHEN and CDR2 SYDVKM. The CDR3, as DNA: TGTGCCAGCAGTTTTCCCAGGGGGCAGAGCACTGAAGCTTTCTTT. Translated, it gives CASSFPRGQSTEAFF.

This chain connects TRBV6-1 to TRBJ2-7, with 9 bases identical to TRBD2. This CDR3 has 15 residues. With V trimmed by 4 bases and J by 6 bases, 10 bases remained unmatched. The germline gives CDR1 MNHNS, CDR2 SASEGT. Here the CDR3 DNA reads TGTGCCAGCAGTGCGCAAGTTAGCGGGAGTTCCGAGCAGTACTTC. Its translation is CASSAQVSGSSEQYF.

V usage is TRBV5-8 and J usage is TRBJ1-5; perhaps TRBD1 as D (5 bases). Per the germline V gene, CDR1 is SGHTS and CDR2 is YDEGEE. The V and J ends lost 0 bases and 6 bases respectively, with 7 bases between them. The CDR3 runs 13 residues. CDR3 sequence: CASSLGGGQPQHF. In nucleotides, the CDR3 is TGTGCCAGCAGCTTGGGGGGGGGTCAGCCCCAGCATTTT.

This clone was observed at least ten times. Other DNA sequences from this sample encode an identical CDR3 as well. The rearrangement links TRBV11-1 to TRBJ2-5; tentatively, D is TRBD1 or TRBD2 (5 bases each). The J call may be incorrect, as the DNA end agrees better with TRBJ2-7. This CDR3 comprises 13 residues. Germline V gene data show CDR1 as SGHAT and CDR2 as FQDESV (reference sequence). The CDR3 sequence is CASSLGGVSEQYF. The CDR3 DNA reads TGTGCCAGCAGCTTAGGAGGGGTTAGCGAGCAGTACTTC.

This clone was counted once. The chain is built from TRBV5-1 and TRBJ1-1; weak D call: TRBD1 (5 bases). V was clipped by 0 bases and J by 2 bases, with 11 bases between them. The germline CDR1 and CDR2 sequences are SGHRS and YFSETQ. The CDR3 totals 15 residues. In nucleotides, the CDR3 is TGCGCCAGCAGCTTGGCCCAGGGCTACAACACTGAAGCTTTCTTT. Protein sequence: CASSLAQGYNTEAFF.

This clone has only a few counts. This sequence joins TRBV6-5 and TRBJ1-5; 7 bases fit TRBD1. This CDR3 is built from 15 residues. V dropped 6 bases and J dropped 0; count of bases not matched to a gene: 5. Germline V gene lookup returns CDR1 MNHEY and CDR2 SVGAGI. The CDR3 protein is CASSGDRISNQPQHF. The CDR3 bases are TGTGCCAGCAGCGGGGACAGAATTAGCAATCAGCCCCAGCATTTT.

A remark on this clone: Different DNA sequences within this sample yield the same CDR3. This chain links TRBV6-4 with TRBJ1-6; D unclear. This CDR3 is 13 amino acids long. Per germline, CDR1 MRHNA and CDR2 SNTAGT. V lost 3 bases, J lost 9 bases, and 9 bases lay in between. CDR3 amino acids: CASSEGAVSPLHF. The CDR3 nucleotides read TGTGCCAGCAGTGAAGGTGCCGTTTCACCCCTCCACTTT.

The rearrangement uses TRBV30 and TRBJ2-1, with unresolved D. The CDR3 consists of 16 residues. Germline V gives CDR1 GTSNPN, CDR2 SVGIG (reference sequence). The ends were cut back, 4 bases at V and 0 bases at J, with 16 bases in the middle. CDR3 nucleotides: TGTGCCTGGAACGGAAGAGCGATTAGCTCCTACAATGAGCAGTTCTTC. Translated, it gives CAWNGRAISSYNEQFF.

A remark on this clone: This same CDR3 is encoded by further DNA sequences in the sample. The gene calls are TRBV9 and TRBJ2-2; 8 bases match TRBD1. Germline V CDR1 and CDR2: SGDLS, YYNGEE. After removal of 4 bases from V and 1 base from J, the junction contained 3 bases not matched to a gene. The CDR3 has 15 amino acids. DNA of the CDR3: TGTGCCAGCAGCCCAGGGACAGGGAACACCGGGGAGCTGTTTTTT. Protein: CASSPGTGNTGELFF.

This clone was observed once. The V and J genes are TRBV18 and TRBJ2-1, with 10 bases that match TRBD2. Germline trimming cut 0 bases from V and 9 bases from J; bases unmatched to any gene: 8. This CDR3 comprises 16 residues. Germline V CDR1 and CDR2: KGHSH, LQKENI. CDR3: CASSPPSSGRAGEQFF. The CDR3 bases are TGTGCCAGCTCACCACCTTCGAGCGGGAGGGCAGGTGAGCAGTTCTTC.

This chain links TRBV7-2 with TRBJ1-4; 9 bases are a match to TRBD1. V was pared by 1 base and J by 8 bases, with 14 bases of the junction left unmatched. This CDR3 is 18 amino acids long. Looked up from germline, CDR1 is SGHTA and CDR2 is FQGNSA. CDR3 loop: CASSLESNRGQVGEKLFF. CDR3 coding DNA: TGTGCCAGCAGCTTAGAATCTAACAGGGGGCAGGTGGGAGAAAAACTGTTTTTT.

The chain employs TRBV30 and TRBJ2-7; D possibly corresponds to TRBD1 (5 bases). This CDR3 region has 13 residues. V lost 2 bases and J lost 2, with 10 bases in between. Looked up from germline, CDR1 is GTSNPN and CDR2 is SVGIG (reference sequence). The CDR3 bases are TGTGCCTGGAGTACAGGTACCCCCTACGAGCAGTACTTC. This translates into CAWSTGTPYEQYF.

The rearrangement joins TRBV4-1 to TRBJ2-2; unclear D gene. Deletions cut 0 bases from V and 5 bases from J, with 7 bases between. Germline lookup yields CDR1 MGHRA and CDR2 YSYEKL. The CDR3 spans 14 residues. In DNA, the CDR3 is TGCGCCAGCAGCCAAGATTGGGTGACCGGGGAGCTGTTTTTT. Encoded protein: CASSQDWVTGELFF.

The gene calls are TRBV7-9 and TRBJ2-5, with 7 positions matching TRBD1. Trimming cost V 5 bases and J 1 base; bases outside gene matches: 4. CDR3 length equals 14 residues. Germline lookup yields CDR1 SEHNR and CDR2 FQNEAQ (reference sequence). The CDR3 is CASSQGQIQETQYF. Here the CDR3 DNA reads TGTGCCAGCAGCCAGGGACAGATCCAAGAGACCCAGTACTTC.

This sequence joins TRBV6-1 and TRBJ2-7; D remains ambiguous. This CDR3 has 14 residues. Germline V gene lookup returns CDR1 MNHNS and CDR2 SASEGT. The V end lost 1 base, the J end lost 6 bases, and 13 bases lay between the germline ends. The CDR3, as DNA: TGTGCCAGCAGTGAAGGAGGAAACGGGCGCGAGCAGTACTTC. Its translation: CASSEGGNGREQYF.

In its sample, this clone was seen once. V gene TRBV7-2 combines with J gene TRBJ1-3, with a tentative D call TRBD1 (6 bases). The CDR3 extends over 14 amino acids. Germline loops: CDR1 SGHTA, CDR2 FQGNSA. V was trimmed by 6 bases and J by 4 bases, leaving 13 bases between them. Written as DNA, the CDR3 is TGTGCCAGCAGGTCAGGGGCAGACGGAAACACCATATATTTT. Translation: CASRSGADGNTIYF.

The chain uses TRBV30 and TRBJ2-7, with 10 positions matching TRBD1. The CDR3 is 13 residues long. In germline, CDR1 is GTSNPN, CDR2 SVGIG (reference sequence). V shed 5 bases, J shed 5 bases, and the junction held 6 bases outside the gene matches. The CDR3: CAWARGTGDEQYF. CDR3 nucleotides: TGTGCCTGGGCTAGGGGGACAGGGGACGAGCAGTACTTC.

The chain couples TRBV9 to TRBJ2-1, with 8 bases fitting TRBD1. Germline loops: CDR1 SGDLS, CDR2 YYNGEE. This CDR3 comprises 15 residues. The trim removed 2 bases at V and 0 bases at J, leaving 1 base unmatched. The CDR3 DNA reads TGTGCCAGCAGCGTCGGGACAGGCTCCTACAATGAGCAGTTCTTC. It translates to CASSVGTGSYNEQFF.

The rearrangement links TRBV11-2 to TRBJ2-7; D is undetermined. Germline V CDR1 and CDR2: SGHAT, FQNNGV. The CDR3 sequence is 13 residues long. The V and J ends lost 3 bases and 2 bases respectively, with 8 bases between them. The CDR3, as DNA: TGTGCCAGCAGCTTGGATGGGCCCTACGAGCAGTACTTC. Translation gives CASSLDGPYEQYF. Drawing the rest from reference TRBV11-2 and TRBJ2-7, the complete variable domain is EAGVAQSPRYKIIEKRQSVAFWCNPISGHATLYWYQQILGQGPKLLIQFQNNGVVDDSQLPKDRFSAERLKGVDSTLKIQPAKLEDSAVYLCASSLDGPYEQYFGPGTRLTVT.

The sample holds one count of this clone. The chain couples TRBV10-3 to TRBJ1-6, with 7 bases lining up with TRBD1. Germline values: CDR1 ENHRY, CDR2 SYGVKD. CDR3 length: 14 residues. After removal of 6 bases from V and 6 bases from J, the junction contained 5 bases not matched to a gene. Here the CDR3 DNA reads TGTGCCATCAGCTTCAGACAGGGTAATTCACCCCTCCACTTT. This encodes CAISFRQGNSPLHF.

As for this clone: Relative to the germline gene, one junction end is altered; a read error may explain this. The rearrangement uses TRBV5-1 and TRBJ2-3; 7 bases map to TRBD2. The CDR3 sequence is 14 residues long. CDR1 and CDR2 (germline): SGHRS, YFSETQ. CDR3 bases: TGCGCCAGCAGCTCCGGGACTACGTCCGATATGCAGTATTTT. Amino acid sequence: CASSSGTTSDMQYF.

The chain carries TRBV11-2 and TRBJ2-7; 8 bases are shared with TRBD1. J was trimmed by 6 bases and V by 0 bases; bases with no gene match: 10. This CDR3 is 16 amino acids long. Germline values: CDR1 SGHAT, CDR2 FQNNGV. CDR3 DNA: TGTGCCAGCAGCTTAGATCGACTGACAGGGGTTGGCGAGCAGTACTTC. This encodes CASSLDRLTGVGEQYF.

The V gene is TRBV29-1, the J gene TRBJ2-7; 13 bases line up with TRBD2. V lost 6 bases and J lost 3; bases outside the gene matches: 5. The germline CDR1 and CDR2 sequences are SQVTM and ANQGSEA. The CDR3 is 14 amino acids. The CDR3 here is CSVRTSGSGYEQYF. CDR3 in DNA: TGCAGCGTCCGGACTAGCGGGAGTGGCTACGAGCAGTACTTC.

As to this clone: This likely came from a read error, as a far larger clone is one base away. The CDR3 loop is CASSLAPDRPQHF. CDR3 in DNA: TGTGCCAGCAGCTTAGCGCCAGATCGGCCCCAGCATTTT. J is TRBJ1-5 and V is TRBV7-2, with D unclear. The V end lost 0 bases, the J end lost 9 bases, and 9 bases lay between the germline ends. CDR1 is SGHTA, CDR2 FQGNSA, per germline. The CDR3 contains 13 residues.

V and J are TRBV27 and TRBJ2-2; 7 bases align to TRBD2. The germline CDR1 and CDR2 sequences are MNHEY and SMNVEV (reference sequence). Trimming removed 2 bases from V and 3 bases from J; junction bases left unmatched: 3. The CDR3 consists of 15 residues. The CDR3 DNA follows: TGTGCCAGCAGTTTAGGGCGGGAGCACACCGGGGAGCTGTTTTTT. It translates to CASSLGREHTGELFF.